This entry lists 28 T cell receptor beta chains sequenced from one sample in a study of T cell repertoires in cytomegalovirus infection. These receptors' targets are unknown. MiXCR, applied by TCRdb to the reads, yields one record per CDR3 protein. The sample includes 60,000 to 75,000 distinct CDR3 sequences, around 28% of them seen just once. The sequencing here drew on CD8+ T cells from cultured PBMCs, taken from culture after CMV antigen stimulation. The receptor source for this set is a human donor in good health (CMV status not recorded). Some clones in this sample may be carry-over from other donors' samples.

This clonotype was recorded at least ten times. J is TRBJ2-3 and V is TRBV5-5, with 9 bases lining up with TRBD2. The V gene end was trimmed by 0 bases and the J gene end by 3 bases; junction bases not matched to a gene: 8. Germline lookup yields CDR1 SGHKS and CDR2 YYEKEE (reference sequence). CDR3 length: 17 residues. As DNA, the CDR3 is TGTGCCAGCAGCTTGGGGAGCGGGGGGCCAAATACAGATACGCAGTATTTT. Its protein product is CASSLGSGGPNTDTQYF.

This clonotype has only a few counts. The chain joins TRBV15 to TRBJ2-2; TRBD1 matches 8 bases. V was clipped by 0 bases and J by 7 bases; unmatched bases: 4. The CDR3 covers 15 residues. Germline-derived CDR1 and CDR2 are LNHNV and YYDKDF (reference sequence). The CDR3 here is CATSRDRGLVGELFF. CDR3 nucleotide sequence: TGTGCCACCAGCAGAGACAGGGGGCTGGTCGGGGAGCTGTTTTTT.

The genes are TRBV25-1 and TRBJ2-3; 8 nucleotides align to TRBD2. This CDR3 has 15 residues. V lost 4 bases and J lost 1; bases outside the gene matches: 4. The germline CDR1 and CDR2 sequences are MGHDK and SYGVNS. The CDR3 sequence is CASSGGLVGTDTQYF. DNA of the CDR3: TGTGCCAGCAGTGGGGGACTAGTTGGCACAGATACGCAGTATTTT.

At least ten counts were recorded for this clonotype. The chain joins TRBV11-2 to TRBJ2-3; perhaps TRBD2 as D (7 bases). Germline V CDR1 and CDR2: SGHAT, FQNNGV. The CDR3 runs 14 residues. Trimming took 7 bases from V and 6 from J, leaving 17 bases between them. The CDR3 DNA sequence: TGTGCCAGCACCGGCGGGGGCCTCGGGGATACGCAGTATTTT. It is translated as CASTGGGLGDTQYF. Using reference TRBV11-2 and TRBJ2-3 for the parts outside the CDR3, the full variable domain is EAGVAQSPRYKIIEKRQSVAFWCNPISGHATLYWYQQILGQGPKLLIQFQNNGVVDDSQLPKDRFSAERLKGVDSTLKIQPAKLEDSAVYLCASTGGGLGDTQYFGPGTRLTVL.

For the CDR3, the DNA is TGCAGTGCTAACCCGGCTAGCGGGAGTGAAGAGACCCAGTACTTC. Protein sequence: CSANPASGSEETQYF. This rearrangement joins TRBV20-1 to TRBJ2-5; 10 nucleotides match TRBD2. The germline V gene has CDR1 DFQATT and CDR2 SNEGSKA (reference sequence). The CDR3 is made up of 15 amino acids. V lost 4 bases and J lost 3; bases outside the gene matches: 8.

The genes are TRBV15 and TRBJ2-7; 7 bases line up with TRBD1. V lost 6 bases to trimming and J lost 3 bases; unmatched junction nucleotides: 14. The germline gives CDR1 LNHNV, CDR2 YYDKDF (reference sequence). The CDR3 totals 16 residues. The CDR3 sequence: CATSKDRSLLGYEQYF. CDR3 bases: TGTGCCACCAGTAAGGACAGGAGCCTATTAGGCTACGAGCAGTACTTC.

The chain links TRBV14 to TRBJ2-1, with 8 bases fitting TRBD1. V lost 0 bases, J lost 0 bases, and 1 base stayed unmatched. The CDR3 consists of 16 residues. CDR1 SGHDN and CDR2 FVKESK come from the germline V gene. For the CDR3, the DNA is TGTGCCAGCAGCCAAGAGACAGGGGACTCCTACAATGAGCAGTTCTTC. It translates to CASSQETGDSYNEQFF. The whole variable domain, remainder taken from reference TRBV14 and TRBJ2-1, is EAGVTQFPSHSVIEKGQTVTLRCDPISGHDNLYWYRRVMGKEIKFLLHFVKESKQDESGMPNNRFLAERTGGTYSTLKVQPAELEDSGVYFCASSQETGDSYNEQFFGPGTRLTVL.

The CDR3 loop reads CASSSAAGEGTQYF. CDR3 DNA sequence: TGTGCCAGCAGCTCAGCGGCAGGGGAGGGCACGCAGTATTTT. V usage is TRBV28 and J usage is TRBJ2-3, with a weak D call TRBD2 (7 bases). Germline CDR1 and CDR2: MDHEN and SYDVKM. V lost 6 bases and J lost 9, with 19 bases in between. The CDR3 loop spans 14 amino acids.

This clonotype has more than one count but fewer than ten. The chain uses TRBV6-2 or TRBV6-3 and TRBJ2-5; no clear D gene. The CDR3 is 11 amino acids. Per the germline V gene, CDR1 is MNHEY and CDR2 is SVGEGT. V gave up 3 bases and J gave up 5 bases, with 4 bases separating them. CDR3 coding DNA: TGTGCCAGCAGTTATGTGGAGACCCAGTACTTC. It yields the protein CASSYVETQYF.

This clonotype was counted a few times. The CDR3 region is CASSFRGGGEKLFF. The CDR3, as DNA: TGTGCCAGCAGTTTTCGAGGGGGTGGAGAAAAACTGTTTTTT. V usage is TRBV12-3 or TRBV12-4 and J usage is TRBJ1-4, with a tentative D call TRBD1 (6 bases). This CDR3 has 14 amino acids. Trimming removed 3 bases from V and 8 bases from J, with 13 bases in between.

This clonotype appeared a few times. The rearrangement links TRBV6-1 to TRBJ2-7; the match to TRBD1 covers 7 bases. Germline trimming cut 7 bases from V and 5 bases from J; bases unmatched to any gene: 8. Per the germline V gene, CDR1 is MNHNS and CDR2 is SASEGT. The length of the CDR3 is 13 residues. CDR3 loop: CASKLRTGHEQYF. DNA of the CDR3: TGTGCCAGCAAACTACGGACAGGCCACGAGCAGTACTTC.

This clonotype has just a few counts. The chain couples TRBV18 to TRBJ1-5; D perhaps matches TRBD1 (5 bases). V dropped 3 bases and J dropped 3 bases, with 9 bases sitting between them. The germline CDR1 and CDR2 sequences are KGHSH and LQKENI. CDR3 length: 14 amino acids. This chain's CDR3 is CASSPQGPNQPQHF. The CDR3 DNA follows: TGTGCCAGCTCACCCCAGGGTCCCAATCAGCCCCAGCATTTT.

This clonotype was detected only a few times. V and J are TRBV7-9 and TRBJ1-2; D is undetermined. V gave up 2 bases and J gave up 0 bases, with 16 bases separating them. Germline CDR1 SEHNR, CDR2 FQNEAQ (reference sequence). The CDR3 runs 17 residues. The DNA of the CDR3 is TGTGCCAGCAGCTTAATCTCGGGTGGGGTGGCTAACTATGGCTACACCTTC. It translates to CASSLISGGVANYGYTF. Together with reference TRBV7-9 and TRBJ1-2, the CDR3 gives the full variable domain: DTGVSQNPRHKITKRGQNVTFRCDPISEHNRLYWYRQTLGQGPEFLTYFQNEAQLEKSRLLSDRFSAERPKGSFSTLEIQRTEQGDSAMYLCASSLISGGVANYGYTFGSGTRLTVV.

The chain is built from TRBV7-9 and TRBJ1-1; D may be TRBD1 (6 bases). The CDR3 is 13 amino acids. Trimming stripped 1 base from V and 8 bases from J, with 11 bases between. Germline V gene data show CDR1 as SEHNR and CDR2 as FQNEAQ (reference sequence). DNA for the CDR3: TGTGCCAGCAGCTTAGGCCGACAGGACGAAGCTTTCTTT. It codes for CASSLGRQDEAFF.

CDR3 sequence (DNA): TGCAGCGTTGTGTGGGGGTGGTACAATGAGCAGTTCTTC. This translates into CSVVWGWYNEQFF. The rearrangement joins TRBV29-1 to TRBJ2-1; either TRBD1 or TRBD2 may supply D (5 bases each). The CDR3 loop spans 13 amino acids. Deletions cut 4 bases from V and 4 bases from J, with 11 bases between. Germline CDR1 SQVTM, CDR2 ANQGSEA.

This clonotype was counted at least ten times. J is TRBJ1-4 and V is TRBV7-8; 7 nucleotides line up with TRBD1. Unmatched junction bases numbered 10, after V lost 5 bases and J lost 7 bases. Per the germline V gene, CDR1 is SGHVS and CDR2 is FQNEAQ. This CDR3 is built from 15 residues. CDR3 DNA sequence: TGTGCCAGCAGCCCGACAGGGAACGGGCGTGAAAAACTGTTTTTT. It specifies CASSPTGNGREKLFF.

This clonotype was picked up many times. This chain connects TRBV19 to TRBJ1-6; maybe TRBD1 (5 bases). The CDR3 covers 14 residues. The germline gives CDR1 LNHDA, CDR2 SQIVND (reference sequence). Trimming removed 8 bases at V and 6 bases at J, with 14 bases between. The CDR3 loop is CASRQLGGNSPLHF. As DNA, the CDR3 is TGTGCCAGTCGCCAGCTGGGGGGTAATTCACCCCTCCACTTT.

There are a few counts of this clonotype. CDR3 in amino acids: CATSRPPGGLNQPQHF. The CDR3 bases are TGTGCCACCAGCAGGCCGCCGGGCGGTTTAAATCAGCCCCAGCATTTT. This chain joins TRBV15 and TRBJ1-5; D not certain. The germline V and J ends were trimmed by 3 bases and 4 bases, with 16 bases remaining between them. The CDR3 spans 16 residues. Germline values: CDR1 LNHNV, CDR2 YYDKDF (reference sequence).

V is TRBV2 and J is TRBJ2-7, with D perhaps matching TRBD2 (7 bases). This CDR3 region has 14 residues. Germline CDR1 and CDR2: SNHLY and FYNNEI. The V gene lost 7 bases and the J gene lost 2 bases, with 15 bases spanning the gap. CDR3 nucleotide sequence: TGTGCCAGCACCGCTGAAGGGGGGGCCTACGAGCAGTACTTC. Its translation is CASTAEGGAYEQYF.

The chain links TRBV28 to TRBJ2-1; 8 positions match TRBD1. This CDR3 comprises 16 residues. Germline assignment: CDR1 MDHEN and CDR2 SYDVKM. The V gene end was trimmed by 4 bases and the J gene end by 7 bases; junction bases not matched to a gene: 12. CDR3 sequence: CASSSFRDRTRNEQFF. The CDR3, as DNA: TGTGCCAGCAGTTCCTTCCGGGACAGGACAAGAAATGAGCAGTTCTTC.

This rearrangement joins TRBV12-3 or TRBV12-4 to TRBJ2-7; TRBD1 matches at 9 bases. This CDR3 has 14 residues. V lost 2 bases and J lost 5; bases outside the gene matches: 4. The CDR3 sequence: CASSLSGQGDEQYF. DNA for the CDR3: TGTGCCAGCAGTTTATCGGGACAGGGTGACGAGCAGTACTTC.

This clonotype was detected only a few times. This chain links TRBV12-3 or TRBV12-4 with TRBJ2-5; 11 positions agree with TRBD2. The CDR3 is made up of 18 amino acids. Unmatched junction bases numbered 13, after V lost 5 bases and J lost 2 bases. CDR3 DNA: TGTGCCAGCAGTGAAGCACTAGCGGGAGACCTAATACAAGAGACCCAGTACTTC. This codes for CASSEALAGDLIQETQYF.

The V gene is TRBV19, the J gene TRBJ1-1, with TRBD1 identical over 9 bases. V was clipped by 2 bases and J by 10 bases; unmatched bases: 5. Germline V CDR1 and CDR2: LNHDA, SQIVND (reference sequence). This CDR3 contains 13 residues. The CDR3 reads CASSITDRGGAFF. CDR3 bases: TGTGCCAGTAGTATAACGGACAGGGGTGGAGCTTTCTTT.

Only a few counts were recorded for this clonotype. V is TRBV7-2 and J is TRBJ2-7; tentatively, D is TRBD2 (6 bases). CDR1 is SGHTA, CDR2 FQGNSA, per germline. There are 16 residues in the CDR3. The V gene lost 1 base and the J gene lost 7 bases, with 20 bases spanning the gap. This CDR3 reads CASSLGLVRSEGEQYF. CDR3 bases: TGTGCCAGCAGCTTAGGTCTGGTCAGGTCGGAGGGAGAGCAGTACTTC.

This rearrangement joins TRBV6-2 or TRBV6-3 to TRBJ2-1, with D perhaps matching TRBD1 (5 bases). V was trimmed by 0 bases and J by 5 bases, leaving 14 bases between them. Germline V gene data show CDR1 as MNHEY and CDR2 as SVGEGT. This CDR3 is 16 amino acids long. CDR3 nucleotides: TGTGCCAGCAGTTACTCGGCGCAGGGTCGGGACAATGAGCAGTTCTTC. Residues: CASSYSAQGRDNEQFF.

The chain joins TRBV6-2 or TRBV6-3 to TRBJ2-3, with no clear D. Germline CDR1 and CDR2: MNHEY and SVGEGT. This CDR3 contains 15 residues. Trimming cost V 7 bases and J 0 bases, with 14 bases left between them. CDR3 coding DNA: TGTGCCAGCATTTCCCGTCACAGTAGCACAGATACGCAGTATTTT. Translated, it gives CASISRHSSTDTQYF.

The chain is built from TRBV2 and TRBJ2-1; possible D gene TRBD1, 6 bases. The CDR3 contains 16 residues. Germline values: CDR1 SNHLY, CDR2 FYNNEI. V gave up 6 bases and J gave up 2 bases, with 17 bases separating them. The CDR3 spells CASSQSRDIPYNEQFF. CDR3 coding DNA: TGTGCCAGCAGCCAGTCCCGGGACATTCCCTACAATGAGCAGTTCTTC. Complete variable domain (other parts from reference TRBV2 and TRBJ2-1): EPEVTQTPSHQVTQMGQEVILRCVPISNHLYFYWYRQILGQKVEFLVSFYNNEISEKSEIFDDQFSVERPDGSNFTLKIRSTKLEDSAMYFCASSQSRDIPYNEQFFGPGTRLTVL.

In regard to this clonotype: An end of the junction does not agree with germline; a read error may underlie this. This CDR3 reads CASSQDSYYDYTF. In DNA form, the CDR3 reads TGCGCCAGCAGCCAAGACAGCTACTATGACTACACCTTC. The rearrangement links TRBV4-3 to TRBJ1-2; D call uncertain. The CDR3 runs 13 residues. CDR1 is LGHNA and CDR2 is YSLEER in the germline V gene.